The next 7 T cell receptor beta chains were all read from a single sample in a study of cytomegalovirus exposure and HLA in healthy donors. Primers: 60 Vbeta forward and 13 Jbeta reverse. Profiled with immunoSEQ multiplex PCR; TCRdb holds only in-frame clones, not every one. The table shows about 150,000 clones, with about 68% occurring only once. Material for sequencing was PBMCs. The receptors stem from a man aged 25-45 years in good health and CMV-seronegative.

DNA for the CDR3: TGTGCCAGCAGTGTAGGGCAGGGAACCTACAATGAGCAGTTCTTC. Translated: CASSVGQGTYNEQFF. The chain employs TRBV6-4 and TRBJ2-1, with a possible D match to TRBD1 (5 bases). Germline V CDR1 and CDR2: MRHNA, SNTAGT. The CDR3 is 15 amino acids. V lost 4 bases and J 2 bases, leaving 12 bases between the germline ends.

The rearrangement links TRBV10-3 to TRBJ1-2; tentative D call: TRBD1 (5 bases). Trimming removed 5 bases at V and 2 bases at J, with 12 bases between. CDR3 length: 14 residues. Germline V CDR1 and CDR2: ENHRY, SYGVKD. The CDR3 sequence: CAISSDSANYGYTF. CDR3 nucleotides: TGTGCCATCAGTTCCGACAGCGCCAACTATGGCTACACCTTC.

The CDR3 nucleotides read TGTGCCAGCAGCGAAAAAGAGGGGGGGCAAGAGACCCAGTACTTC. This gives the protein CASSEKEGGQETQYF. This chain joins TRBV9 and TRBJ2-5; a weak D match, TRBD2 (7 bases). Germline values: CDR1 SGDLS, CDR2 YYNGEE. V lost 3 bases and J lost 2, with 14 bases in between. The CDR3 has 15 amino acids.

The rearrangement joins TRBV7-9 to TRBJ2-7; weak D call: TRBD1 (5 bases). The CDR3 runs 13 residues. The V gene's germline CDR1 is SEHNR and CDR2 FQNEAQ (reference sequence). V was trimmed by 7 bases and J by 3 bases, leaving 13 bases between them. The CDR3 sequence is CASIPDNHYEQYF. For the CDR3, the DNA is TGTGCCAGCATCCCGGACAACCACTACGAGCAGTACTTC.

CDR3 residues: CASAPGHGTEAFF. The DNA of the CDR3 is TGTGCCAGCGCTCCGGGACATGGCACTGAAGCTTTCTTT. This rearrangement joins TRBV2 to TRBJ1-1, with D possibly TRBD1 on 6 matching bases. The germline V gene has CDR1 SNHLY and CDR2 FYNNEI. V was clipped by 8 bases and J by 4 bases, with 14 bases between them. The CDR3 runs to 13 residues.

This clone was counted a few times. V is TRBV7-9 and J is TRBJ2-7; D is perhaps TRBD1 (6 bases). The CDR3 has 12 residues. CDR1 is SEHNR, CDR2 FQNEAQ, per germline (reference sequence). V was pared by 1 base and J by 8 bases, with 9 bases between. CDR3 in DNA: TGTGCCAGCAGCTTAGACAGGGAAAAGCAGTACTTC. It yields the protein CASSLDREKQYF. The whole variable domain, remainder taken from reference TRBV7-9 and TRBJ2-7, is DTGVSQNPRHKITKRGQNVTFRCDPISEHNRLYWYRQTLGQGPEFLTYFQNEAQLEKSRLLSDRFSAERPKGSFSTLEIQRTEQGDSAMYLCASSLDREKQYFGPGTRLTVT.

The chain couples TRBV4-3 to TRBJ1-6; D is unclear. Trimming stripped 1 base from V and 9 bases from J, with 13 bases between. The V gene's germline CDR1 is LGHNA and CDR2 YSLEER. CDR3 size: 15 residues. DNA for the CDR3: TGCGCCAGCAGCCAAGGCCACGGGTCGGGTTCACCCCTCCACTTT. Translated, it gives CASSQGHGSGSPLHF.